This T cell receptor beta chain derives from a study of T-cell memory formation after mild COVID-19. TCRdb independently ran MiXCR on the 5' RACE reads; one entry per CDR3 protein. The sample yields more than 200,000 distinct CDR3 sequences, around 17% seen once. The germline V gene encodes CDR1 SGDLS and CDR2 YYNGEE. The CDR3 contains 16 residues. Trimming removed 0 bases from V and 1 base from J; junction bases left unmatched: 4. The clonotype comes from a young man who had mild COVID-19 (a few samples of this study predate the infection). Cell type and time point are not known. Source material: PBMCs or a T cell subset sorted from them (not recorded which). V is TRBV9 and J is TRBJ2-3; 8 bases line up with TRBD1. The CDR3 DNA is TGTGCCAGCAGCGTAGCGGTGACAGGGGGCACAGATACGCAGTATTTT. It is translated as CASSVAVTGGTDTQYF. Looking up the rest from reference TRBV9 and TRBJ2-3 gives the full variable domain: DSGVTQTPKHLITATGQRVTLRCSPRSGDLSVYWYQQSLDQGLQFLIQYYNGEERAKGNILERFSAQQFPDLHSELNLSSLELGDSALYFCASSVAVTGGTDTQYFGPGTRLTVL.